This TCR beta chain stems from a study of glioma-infiltrating T cells after dendritic cell vaccination. Background on the study: Dendritic cell vaccine was injected intradermally three times, biweekly.

Time point in this sample: after dendritic cell vaccination, including at tumor progression/relapse. Before vaccination, two weeks after the third vaccination, and at progression, PBMC were collected. Comment on this clone: Antigen specificity is unknown.

Looked up from germline, CDR1 is MNHNS and CDR2 is SASEGT. There are 12 residues in the CDR3. With 8 bases removed from V and 2 bases from J, the gap between germline ends came to 7 bases. General study results and limits: Survival was not directly related to TCR clonality in these patients. Complete blood and tumor specimen sets were limited to few patients.

The protocol was immunoSEQ multiplex PCR, while the TCRdb copy is restricted to in-frame clones and leaves out a portion. Found here are about 50,000 clones, 89% of them singletons; the top ten hold roughly 5%. The clonotype comes from a human donor with glioblastoma. The chain recombines TRBV6-1 with TRBJ2-1; D is undetermined. Sequencing was performed on blood, taken after dendritic cell vaccination. Written as DNA, the CDR3 is TGTGCCAGCTTGCAGACCTACAATGAGCAGTTCTTC. Protein product: CASLQTYNEQFF.